These T cell receptor beta chains were read from a single sample in a study of Ad26.COV2.S vaccination and SARS-CoV-2 variants. Sequenced by immunoSEQ multiplex PCR; TCRdb stores in-frame clones only, minus some. In the table there are about 680,000 clones, 89% of which are singletons. The specimen comprised peripheral blood, sampled in a trial of Ad26.COV2.S vaccine versus placebo. Receptors originate from a person between 18 and 59 years old who received the Ad26.COV2.S COVID-19 vaccine or a placebo. Each CDR3 is given with its conserved first and last residue. A D gene is named only where the DNA matches it firmly. The size of a clone is reported for some rows only, either as once, few or many, or as a class for expanded clones.

V	size	J	length	D	DNA	CDR3
TRBV24-1	-	TRBJ2-2	16	TRBD1	TGTGCCACCAGTGACCCCGGACAGGGGGCGGCCGGGGAGCTGTTTTTT	CATSDPGQGAAGELFF
TRBV5-4	-	TRBJ2-1	16	TRBD2	TGTGCCAGCAGCTTGGACCGCGGGGGGGCGTTCTATGAGCAGTTCTTC	CASSLDRGGAFYEQFF
TRBV27	-	TRBJ2-7	14	-	TGTGCCAGCAGTTTGACTAGGCGGTCCTACGAGCAGTACTTC	CASSLTRRSYEQYF
TRBV9	once	TRBJ2-7	13	-	TGTGCCAGCAGCGTAGCACTGTTCAACGAGCAGTACTTC	CASSVALFNEQYF
TRBV6-2/TRBV6-3	-	TRBJ2-7	13	-	TGTGCCAGCAGTCACGGGGTGACGGACGAGCAGTACTTC	CASSHGVTDEQYF
TRBV11-3	-	TRBJ2-1	14	TRBD1	TGTGCCAGCAGCCGAGGGACAGCCTACAATGAGCAGTTCTTC	CASSRGTAYNEQFF
TRBV6-5	-	TRBJ2-1	15	-	TGTGCCAGCAGAGGGGAGGCCCCAGGGCGGAATGAGCAGTTCTTC	CASRGEAPGRNEQFF
TRBV9	-	TRBJ1-6	15	-	TGTGCCAGCAGCGTAGCGGGGTCCTATAATTCACCCCTCCACTTT	CASSVAGSYNSPLHF
TRBV5-1	-	TRBJ2-1	15	-	TGCGCCAGCAGCTTTGACAGGTCCAATTACAATGAGCAGTTCTTC	CASSFDRSNYNEQFF
TRBV2	-	TRBJ1-4	14	-	TGTGCCAGCAACGTACACAATTATAATGAAAAACTGTTTTTT	CASNVHNYNEKLFF
TRBV9	-	TRBJ2-3	16	-	TGTGCCAGCAGCGGAGCTGCTGGGAGGAGCACAGATACGCAGTATTTT	CASSGAAGRSTDTQYF
TRBV11-2	-	TRBJ1-5	17	-	TGTGCCAGCAGCTTAGATCCCTCATCCGACAGGAATCAGCCCCAGCATTTT	CASSLDPSSDRNQPQHF
TRBV5-1	-	TRBJ2-6	18	-	TGCGCCAGCAGCCCCCCGGGAAGGGAAGGGTCTGGGGCCAACGTCCTGACTTTC	CASSPPGREGSGANVLTF
TRBV7-2	-	TRBJ2-7	15	TRBD2	TGTGCCAGCAGCTTAGTTAGCGGGCCCCCCTACGAGCAGTACTTC	CASSLVSGPPYEQYF
TRBV24-1	-	TRBJ2-3	14	TRBD1	TGTGCCACCGGGGCAGGGGGTTCCCCAGATACGCAGTATTTT	CATGAGGSPDTQYF
TRBV10-2	-	TRBJ2-2	14	TRBD2	TGCGCCAGGTCGGGACTAGCGATTACCGGGGAGCTGTTTTTT	CARSGLAITGELFF
TRBV30	-	TRBJ2-1	15	TRBD2	TGTGCCTGGAGACCCGGGACTAGCGGGGGGGATGAGCAGTTCTTC	CAWRPGTSGGDEQFF
TRBV7-9	-	TRBJ2-2	15	TRBD1	TGTGCCAGCAGCCTCACAGGGGCCTACACCGGGGAGCTGTTTTTT	CASSLTGAYTGELFF
TRBV6-2/TRBV6-3	-	TRBJ1-6	18	-	TGTGCCAGCAGTGCCTACGGGAAGCGGAGCTCCTATAATTCACCCCTCCACTTT	CASSAYGKRSSYNSPLHF
TRBV29-1	-	TRBJ2-2	13	-	TGCAGCGTAGCCCCCACGTTGGGCGGGGAGCTGTTTTTT	CSVAPTLGGELFF
TRBV5-8	-	TRBJ2-1	15	TRBD1	TGTGCCAGCAGCCCTTCCGGGACAGGGATCGATGAGCAGTTCTTC	CASSPSGTGIDEQFF
TRBV14	-	TRBJ2-3	13	-	TGTGCCAGCAGCCAAGGAGTGGCAGATACGCAGTATTTT	CASSQGVADTQYF
TRBV9	-	TRBJ1-1	13	-	TGTGCCAGCAGCGTTTCGACAGGACGTGAAGCTTTCTTT	CASSVSTGREAFF
TRBV5-4	once	TRBJ1-1	14	-	TGTGCCAGCAGCTTTGCAGGGATGAACACTGAAGCTTTCTTT	CASSFAGMNTEAFF
TRBV5-6	-	TRBJ2-1	17	-	TGTGCCAGCAGCTTGGCCGGGTCGGGCAAGGAGTACAATGAGCAGTTCTTC	CASSLAGSGKEYNEQFF
TRBV5-1	-	TRBJ2-5	16	TRBD2	TGCGCCAGCAGCCCTTCCGTGCGGGGGTACCAAGAGACCCAGTACTTC	CASSPSVRGYQETQYF
TRBV7-9	-	TRBJ2-7	18	TRBD2	TGTGCCAGCAGCTTAGCCCAAACGGTGCGGGAGAGGGAATACGAGCAGTACTTC	CASSLAQTVREREYEQYF
TRBV5-4	-	TRBJ1-1	13	-	TGTGCCAGCAGCTTTGCGGGTAGTACTGAAGCTTTCTTT	CASSFAGSTEAFF
TRBV6-2/TRBV6-3	-	TRBJ1-2	15	-	TGTGCCAGCAGTTACACCGGACGGAAGAACTATGGCTACACCTTC	CASSYTGRKNYGYTF
TRBV7-2	-	TRBJ2-7	14	TRBD1	TGTGCCAGCAGCTTCGGGACAGGGGACTACGAGCAGTACTTC	CASSFGTGDYEQYF
TRBV24-1	-	TRBJ2-7	16	TRBD2	TGTGCCACCAGTGACCCCGGGGGGGTTCGACCTTACGAGCAGTACTTC	CATSDPGGVRPYEQYF
TRBV19	-	TRBJ1-3	14	-	TGTGCCAGTACAGCCAAAACCGCTGGAAACACCATATATTTT	CASTAKTAGNTIYF
TRBV11-2	-	TRBJ2-5	15	TRBD2	TGTGCCAGCAGCTTCCAGACTAGCCACCAAGAGACCCAGTACTTC	CASSFQTSHQETQYF
TRBV5-1	-	TRBJ2-2	16	-	TGCGCCAGCAGCTTACCGGGACTGGCGAACACCGGGGAGCTGTTTTTT	CASSLPGLANTGELFF
TRBV6-2/TRBV6-3	-	TRBJ2-3	14	-	TGTGCCAGCAGTATGAGGCCCTCCACAGATACGCAGTATTTT	CASSMRPSTDTQYF
TRBV9	-	TRBJ1-5	14	-	TGTGCCAGCAGTGCAGACAGTCTTGATCAGCCCCAGCATTTT	CASSADSLDQPQHF
TRBV11-2	-	TRBJ2-2	16	TRBD2	TGTGCCAGCAGCTCTTCAACTAGCGGGAGAGCCGGGGAGCTGTTTTTT	CASSSSTSGRAGELFF
TRBV7-2	-	TRBJ1-1	13	-	TGTGCCAGCAGCTTATTTTACAACACTGAAGCTTTCTTT	CASSLFYNTEAFF
TRBV19	-	TRBJ2-1	17	TRBD2	TGTGCCAGTAGTATCATAAGGAAAGCGGGAGGATACAATGAGCAGTTCTTC	CASSIIRKAGGYNEQFF
TRBV4-1	once	TRBJ1-1	14	TRBD1	TGCGCCAGCAGCCTGACAGGGCCGGGCACTGAAGCTTTCTTT	CASSLTGPGTEAFF
TRBV19	-	TRBJ1-1	13	-	TGTGCCAGTAGTAGGGGCAGCGGAACTGAAGCTTTCTTT	CASSRGSGTEAFF
TRBV5-1	-	TRBJ1-4	15	TRBD1	TGCGCCAGCAGCTTGGCCGGGACAGGGACTGAAAAACTGTTTTTT	CASSLAGTGTEKLFF
TRBV7-9	-	TRBJ2-1	18	TRBD2	TGTGCCAGCAGCTTAAGACTAGCGGGAGAAACATCCTACAATGAGCAGTTCTTC	CASSLRLAGETSYNEQFF
TRBV12-5	once	TRBJ1-2	15	TRBD1	TGTGCTAGTGGTCTGGACAGGGGAATGGCCTATGGCTACACCTTC	CASGLDRGMAYGYTF
TRBV12-5	-	TRBJ2-2	12	-	TGTGCTAGTGGTTTGGCAAAGAGGGAGCTGTTTTTT	CASGLAKRELFF
TRBV15	-	TRBJ2-7	13	TRBD1	TGTGCCACCGCGACAGGGGTTACCTACGAGCAGTACTTC	CATATGVTYEQYF
TRBV20-1	-	TRBJ2-7	13	TRBD2	TGCAGTGCTAGTCGGACTAGCGGATACGAGCAGTACTTC	CSASRTSGYEQYF
TRBV5-5	-	TRBJ2-2	14	-	TGTGCCAGCAGTCCCCGGGTGTCAACCGGGGAGCTGTTTTTT	CASSPRVSTGELFF
TRBV18	-	TRBJ1-5	17	TRBD1	TGTGCCAGCTCAAGGGGGACAGGGCTGGATAGCAATCAGCCCCAGCATTTT	CASSRGTGLDSNQPQHF
TRBV5-1	once	TRBJ2-3	17	-	TGCGCCAGCAGCTTTTTGCCGGGGGTGGGTTTAGGAGATACGCAGTATTTT	CASSFLPGVGLGDTQYF
TRBV4-1	few	TRBJ1-1	13	-	TGCGCCAGCAGCCAAGTCGTGAACACTGAAGCTTTCTTT	CASSQVVNTEAFF
TRBV3-1/TRBV3-2	-	TRBJ2-5	15	TRBD1	TGTGCCAGCAGCCAACGGGACAGGGGGCCGGCGACCCAGTACTTC	CASSQRDRGPATQYF
TRBV30	-	TRBJ2-2	12	-	TGTGCCTGGAGTGTAGTTGGCGGGGAGCTGTTTTTT	CAWSVVGGELFF
TRBV25-1	once	TRBJ1-2	13	TRBD1	TGTGCCAGCAGTGAATACCAGGGGGTTGGCTACACCTTC	CASSEYQGVGYTF
TRBV30	-	TRBJ2-2	13	-	TGTGCCTGGAGACAAGGAAGTCACGGGGAGCTGTTTTTT	CAWRQGSHGELFF